This entry lists 18 T cell receptor beta chains sequenced from one sample in a study of early T cells in non-severe SARS-CoV-2 infection. TCRdb re-called the 5' RACE reads through MiXCR, storing one row per CDR3 protein. The table has some 30,000 distinct CDR3 sequences, around 4.1% seen once; the top ten hold more than 5%. Sequencing was done on a sample of whole blood. These receptor sequences come from an adult who was a healthcare worker with PCR-confirmed SARS-CoV-2 infection or an uninfected control (not recorded which).

This clonotype was seen ten or more times. This chain's CDR3 is CASSTGLAYSTDTQYF. The CDR3 DNA sequence: TGCGCCAGCAGCACGGGACTAGCCTATAGCACAGATACGCAGTATTTT. The chain links TRBV5-1 to TRBJ2-3; 9 positions match TRBD2. The J segment lost 0 bases and the V segment lost 4 bases, leaving 6 bases of the junction unmatched. This CDR3 has 16 amino acids. Germline V CDR1 and CDR2: SGHRS, YFSETQ.

This chain uses TRBV25-1 with TRBJ1-2; 7 nucleotides align to TRBD1. Trimming cost V 5 bases and J 6 bases; bases outside gene matches: 12. CDR3 size: 15 residues. Looked up from germline, CDR1 is MGHDK and CDR2 is SYGVNS. The CDR3 DNA is TGTGCCAGCAGTATGACCCGACAGGGCGGAGATGGCTACACCTTC. Translating gives CASSMTRQGGDGYTF.

The rearrangement uses TRBV4-1 and TRBJ1-6, with D possibly TRBD1 on 5 matching bases. Trimming removed 2 bases at V and 7 bases at J, with 15 bases between. This CDR3 region has 16 residues. CDR1 and CDR2 (germline): MGHRA, YSYEKL. The CDR3 coding sequence is TGCGCCAGCAGCCAAAACCCCGGACAACCGAATTCACCCCTCCACTTT. Encoded protein: CASSQNPGQPNSPLHF.

This clonotype was picked up many times. The gene calls are TRBV20-1 and TRBJ1-5; D unclear. CDR3 length: 13 amino acids. Trimming took off 5 bases at V and 5 bases at J, with 13 bases between the two ends. Germline CDR1 DFQATT, CDR2 SNEGSKA (reference sequence). The CDR3 reads CSARTARDQPQHF. In DNA, the CDR3 is TGCAGTGCTCGGACGGCTCGAGATCAGCCCCAGCATTTT.

CDR3 nucleotide sequence: TGTGCCAGCAGTTCCGGGACCAGAGCCGGTAGCACAGATACGCAGTATTTT. Its translation: CASSSGTRAGSTDTQYF. The V and J genes are TRBV28 and TRBJ2-3; D possibly uses TRBD1 or TRBD2 (5 bases each). Trimming removed 4 bases from V and 0 bases from J, with 17 bases in between. Per the germline V gene, CDR1 is MDHEN and CDR2 is SYDVKM. CDR3 length: 17 residues.

In this sample, this clonotype turned up many times. The chain uses TRBV7-3 and TRBJ2-5; 9 bases fit TRBD1. Germline CDR1 and CDR2: SGHTA and FQGTGA. V lost 5 bases to trimming and J lost 5 bases; unmatched junction nucleotides: 6. The CDR3 runs 14 residues. The CDR3 nucleotides read TGTGCCAGCAGCCCCGGGACAGGGCAGGAGACCCAGTACTTC. This gives the protein CASSPGTGQETQYF. Supplemented by reference TRBV7-3 and TRBJ2-5, the full variable domain reads GAGVSQTPSNKVTEKGKYVELRCDPISGHTALYWYRQSLGQGPEFLIYFQGTGAADDSGLPNDRFFAVRPEGSVSTLKIQRTERGDSAVYLCASSPGTGQETQYFGPGTRLLVL.

This clonotype was seen ten or more times. The chain is built from TRBV27 and TRBJ2-5, with D possibly matching TRBD2 (6 bases). This CDR3 spans 15 amino acids. In germline, CDR1 is MNHEY, CDR2 SMNVEV (reference sequence). V lost 3 bases and J lost 2, with 13 bases in between. The CDR3 bases are TGTGCCAGCAGTTTGAGAAGGACTAAACAAGAGACCCAGTACTTC. Its translation: CASSLRRTKQETQYF.

This clonotype has ten or more counts. The rearrangement uses TRBV11-3 and TRBJ2-7; D is unresolved. CDR3 length: 13 residues. V was clipped by 4 bases and J by 0 bases, with 7 bases between them. Germline V lookup: CDR1 SGHNT, CDR2 YENEEA. In DNA, the CDR3 is TGTGCCAGCAGCTCAGCAGGCTCCTACGAGCAGTACTTC. Protein product: CASSSAGSYEQYF.

This clonotype came up many times. The CDR3 DNA reads as TGCGCCAGCAGCTTGGGGCGCTTCCTCCTACATAGTGAGCAGTTCTTC. Translation gives CASSLGRFLLHSEQFF. The V call is TRBV5-1, the J call TRBJ2-1; D call uncertain. The CDR3 extends over 16 amino acids. Trimming removed 0 bases from V and 9 bases from J, with 19 bases in between. Germline assignment: CDR1 SGHRS and CDR2 YFSETQ.

The chain uses TRBV14 and TRBJ2-6; D assignment may be TRBD1 or TRBD2 (5 bases each). V was clipped by 0 bases and J by 1 base, with 7 bases between them. The CDR3 sequence is 16 residues long. Per germline, CDR1 SGHDN and CDR2 FVKESK. CDR3: CASSQDWGSGANVLTF. In nucleotides, the CDR3 is TGTGCCAGCAGCCAAGACTGGGGGTCTGGGGCCAACGTCCTGACTTTC.

This clonotype was seen repeatedly, ten times or more. The chain joins TRBV25-1 to TRBJ2-7; 11 bases line up with TRBD1. This CDR3 has 13 residues. The V gene end was trimmed by 8 bases and the J gene end by 5 bases; junction bases not matched to a gene: 5. The germline gives CDR1 MGHDK, CDR2 SYGVNS. The CDR3: CASSDRGRNEQYF. The CDR3 DNA follows: TGTGCCAGCTCGGACAGGGGGCGCAACGAGCAGTACTTC.

This clonotype was recorded at least ten times. The chain joins TRBV18 to TRBJ2-1; D gene ambiguous. Looked up from germline, CDR1 is KGHSH and CDR2 is LQKENI. The CDR3 contains 13 residues. Trimming took 2 bases from V and 9 from J, leaving 11 bases between them. CDR3 in amino acids: CASSPSPNGEQFF. The CDR3 coding sequence is TGTGCCAGCTCACCATCCCCCAACGGTGAGCAGTTCTTC.

This clonotype was seen ten or more times. The chain uses TRBV3-1 and TRBJ1-6, with 7 bases aligning to TRBD1. The junction had 10 bases not matched to a gene; V was cut back by 0 bases and J by 8 bases. The CDR3 extends over 17 amino acids. Germline CDR1 and CDR2: LGHDT and YNNKEL (reference sequence). CDR3 protein: CASSQDPVRGKHSPLHF. CDR3 DNA sequence: TGTGCCAGCAGCCAAGATCCCGTCAGGGGGAAGCATTCACCCCTCCACTTT.

This clonotype was counted ten times or more. The rearrangement joins TRBV11-2 to TRBJ2-7, with D perhaps given as TRBD1 or TRBD2 (5 bases each). This CDR3 spans 15 amino acids. Trimming cost V 0 bases and J 0 bases, with 9 bases left between them. Per the germline V gene, CDR1 is SGHAT and CDR2 is FQNNGV. CDR3 region: CASSLDPGTSYEQYF. DNA for the CDR3: TGTGCCAGCAGCTTAGATCCCGGGACCTCCTACGAGCAGTACTTC.

This clonotype was detected ten times or more. The chain carries TRBV6-1 and TRBJ2-1; D remains ambiguous. The germline V gene has CDR1 MNHNS and CDR2 SASEGT. CDR3 length: 13 residues. The CDR3 region is CAITTAPTGEQFF. CDR3 DNA sequence: TGTGCTATCACCACGGCCCCCACGGGTGAGCAGTTCTTC.

In this sample, this clonotype turned up many times. V is TRBV30 and J is TRBJ1-2; 7 bases fit TRBD1. This CDR3 is 12 amino acids long. Germline-derived CDR1 and CDR2 are GTSNPN and SVGIG (reference sequence). V shed 6 bases and J 4 bases; nucleotides not matched to a gene: 5. The CDR3 spells CACPGTAYGYTF. CDR3 sequence (DNA): TGTGCCTGCCCAGGGACAGCCTATGGCTACACCTTC.

CDR3 amino acids: CASSPGANYEQYF. The DNA of the CDR3 is TGTGCCAGCTCACCGGGGGCGAACTACGAGCAGTACTTC. V usage is TRBV18 and J usage is TRBJ2-7; D might be TRBD1 (6 bases). Germline V gene data show CDR1 as KGHSH and CDR2 as LQKENI. V lost 3 bases, J lost 3 bases, and 9 bases lay in between. The CDR3 runs 13 residues.

This clonotype has at least ten counts. CDR3 amino acids: CASSLGSVSYEQYF. The CDR3 coding sequence is TGCGCCAGCAGCTTGGGGAGCGTTTCCTACGAGCAGTACTTC. This chain links TRBV5-1 with TRBJ2-7, with D unclear. Germline V CDR1 and CDR2: SGHRS, YFSETQ. The CDR3 consists of 14 residues. V shed 0 bases and J shed 1 base, with 8 bases lying between them. Full variable domain (outside the CDR3, taken from reference TRBV5-1 and TRBJ2-7): KAGVTQTPRYLIKTRGQQVTLSCSPISGHRSVSWYQQTPGQGLQFLFEYFSETQRNKGNFPGRFSGRQFSNSRSEMNVSTLELGDSALYLCASSLGSVSYEQYFGPGTRLTVT.